This T cell receptor (beta chain) was found in a study of blood T cell repertoires in COVID-19. Study as a whole: The analysed material was cDNA or gDNA that came from T cells, B-cell-depleted T cells, or PBMCs.

Methods used by the authors: Reference gene primer amplification in the assay estimated nucleated cell counts. Measured with immunoSEQ multiplex PCR; TCRdb has only the in-frame clones, and not every one. The V and J calls and clone size were taken over from that table, and D and trimming were inferred from the DNA. The sample carries approximately 53,000 clones, roughly 87% recorded once. The sample taken for sequencing was peripheral blood. This clonotype was sampled from a woman aged 80 or over with COVID-19, enrolled during active disease.

As DNA, the CDR3 is TGTGCCAGTAGTATGCGGCGGGGCGGGGAGACCCAGTACTTC. Translation: CASSMRRGGETQYF. J is TRBJ2-5 and V is TRBV19; tentative D call: TRBD2 (6 bases). Germline V CDR1 and CDR2: LNHDA, SQIVND (reference sequence). This CDR3 contains 14 residues. Trimming removed 3 bases at V and 5 bases at J, with 13 bases between. The full variable domain, completed using reference TRBV19 and TRBJ2-5, is DGGITQSPKYLFRKEGQNVTLSCEQNLNHDAMYWYRQDPGQGLRLIYYSQIVNDFQKGDIAEGYSVSREKKESFPLTVTSAQKNPTAFYLCASSMRRGGETQYFGPGTRLLVL.